A single sample gave rise to the 26 T cell receptor beta chains below, sequenced in a study of blood T cell repertoires in COVID-19. Sequenced by immunoSEQ multiplex PCR; TCRdb stores in-frame clones only, minus some. Of approximately 40,000 clones in the sample, 87% were seen once. Sequencing was performed on peripheral blood. These receptor sequences come from a man between 60 and 75 years old with COVID-19, enrolled during active disease.

The chain links TRBV28 to TRBJ2-3; maybe TRBD2 (5 bases). Trimming pared 7 bases from V and 5 bases from J, leaving 19 bases between. Germline assignment: CDR1 MDHEN and CDR2 SYDVKM. CDR3 length: 15 residues. For the CDR3, the DNA is TGTGCCAGCATGAAGGGCGGGCCTCACAGAGATACGCAGTATTTT. This sequence encodes CASMKGGPHRDTQYF.

The chain combines TRBV4-1 with TRBJ2-1, with 7 bases identical to TRBD1. The CDR3 length is 16 residues. Germline CDR1 reads MGHRA; CDR2 reads YSYEKL. Trimming at V came to 3 bases and at J to 8 bases, leaving 13 bases not matched to a gene. CDR3 nucleotides: TGCGCCAGCAGCCATTTGCCGGGACAGCTTCTGGATGAGCAGTTCTTC. As protein: CASSHLPGQLLDEQFF.

V usage is TRBV6-4 and J usage is TRBJ2-3, with D tentatively TRBD1 (5 bases). V lost 8 bases to trimming and J lost 4 bases, with 16 bases between them. The germline CDR1 and CDR2 sequences are MRHNA and SNTAGT. The CDR3 totals 14 residues. The CDR3 DNA sequence: TGTGCCAGCCGTCAGGGCCCAAGGGCAGATACGCAGTATTTT. Protein sequence: CASRQGPRADTQYF.

The V call is TRBV7-2, the J call TRBJ2-6, with 11 bases fitting TRBD2. Looked up from germline, CDR1 is SGHTA and CDR2 is FQGNSA. This CDR3 spans 17 amino acids. J gave up 3 bases and V 4 bases, and 5 bases lay outside the gene matches. This CDR3 is CASSSRLAGYGANVLTF. CDR3 DNA sequence: TGTGCCAGCAGCTCTCGACTAGCGGGATATGGGGCCAACGTCCTGACTTTC.

The gene calls are TRBV30 and TRBJ1-1; D is undetermined. V gave up 2 bases and J gave up 0 bases, with 4 bases separating them. The CDR3 totals 12 residues. Germline CDR1 GTSNPN, CDR2 SVGIG (reference sequence). CDR3 protein: CAWSYMNTEAFF. The CDR3 nucleotides read TGTGCCTGGAGTTATATGAACACTGAAGCTTTCTTT.

The rearrangement links TRBV10-3 to TRBJ1-4; maybe TRBD1 (5 bases). Germline lookup yields CDR1 ENHRY and CDR2 SYGVKD. There are 14 residues in the CDR3. V was shortened by 2 bases and J by 13 bases, with 17 bases between the two germline ends. CDR3 residues: CAISEEGEAGRLFF. CDR3 coding DNA: TGTGCCATCAGTGAGGAAGGGGAGGCAGGGAGACTGTTTTTT.

V and J are TRBV6-5 and TRBJ2-7; 12 bases agree with TRBD1. J gave up 7 bases and V 4 bases, and 11 bases lay outside the gene matches. CDR1 is MNHEY and CDR2 is SVGAGI in the germline V gene. The CDR3 extends over 16 amino acids. The chain's CDR3 is CASSSLPGQGAREQYF. The CDR3 DNA sequence: TGTGCCAGCAGTTCACTTCCGGGACAGGGGGCGCGGGAGCAGTACTTC.

The chain uses TRBV28 and TRBJ2-7, with TRBD2 identical over 8 bases. Trimming at V came to 3 bases and at J to 3 bases, leaving 7 bases not matched to a gene. The germline V gene encodes CDR1 MDHEN and CDR2 SYDVKM. This CDR3 comprises 15 residues. This CDR3 is CASSFGGGESYEQYF. CDR3 bases: TGTGCCAGCAGTTTCGGGGGGGGAGAGAGCTACGAGCAGTACTTC.

The chain joins TRBV2 to TRBJ2-2, with 7 bases that match TRBD1. The junction had 3 bases not matched to a gene; V was cut back by 4 bases and J by 7 bases. This CDR3 contains 13 residues. The germline V gene has CDR1 SNHLY and CDR2 FYNNEI. CDR3 loop: CASSGGGGGELFF. Written as DNA, the CDR3 is TGTGCCAGCAGTGGAGGGGGCGGCGGGGAGCTGTTTTTT.

The V call is TRBV30, the J call TRBJ1-6, with TRBD1 identical over 9 bases. The CDR3 spans 14 residues. Per the germline V gene, CDR1 is GTSNPN and CDR2 is SVGIG (reference sequence). Losses at the gene ends were 5 bases for V and 7 bases for J; bases not matched to a gene: 6. The CDR3 DNA reads as TGTGCCTGGGGGACAGGGTTTGGAAATTCACCCCTCCACTTT. Amino acid sequence: CAWGTGFGNSPLHF.

This chain uses TRBV2 with TRBJ2-3, with D uncertain. CDR3 length: 14 amino acids. Germline V gene lookup returns CDR1 SNHLY and CDR2 FYNNEI. Trimming shortened V by 7 bases and J by 4 bases, and 15 bases separated the two germline ends. The CDR3 protein is CASKWSSPADTQYF. CDR3 coding DNA: TGTGCCAGCAAATGGTCTAGTCCCGCAGATACGCAGTATTTT.

The gene calls are TRBV28 and TRBJ1-6; 10 bases align to TRBD1. The V gene's germline CDR1 is MDHEN and CDR2 SYDVKM. The CDR3 is 15 amino acids. The junction had 7 bases not matched to a gene; V was cut back by 7 bases and J by 7 bases. The CDR3 spells CASTGQGQGNSPLHF. CDR3 DNA sequence: TGTGCCAGCACTGGGCAGGGACAGGGGAATTCACCCCTCCACTTT.

The chain recombines TRBV2 with TRBJ1-5; 7 bases line up with TRBD1. Germline V lookup: CDR1 SNHLY, CDR2 FYNNEI. CDR3 length equals 15 residues. V lost 6 bases, J lost 8 bases, and 13 bases stayed unmatched. The CDR3 coding sequence is TGTGCCAGCAGGCGTCGGGAACAGGGGATGGAGCCCCAGCATTTT. This encodes CASRRREQGMEPQHF.

V usage is TRBV7-2 and J usage is TRBJ2-7; possible D gene TRBD2, 5 bases. This CDR3 has 14 amino acids. V lost 1 base to trimming and J lost 7 bases, with 14 bases between them. The V gene's germline CDR1 is SGHTA and CDR2 FQGNSA. The CDR3 sequence is CASSLVIASGEQYF. The CDR3 bases are TGTGCCAGCAGCTTAGTAATAGCCTCGGGAGAGCAGTACTTC.

This sequence joins TRBV5-1 and TRBJ1-1; 7 bases agree with TRBD1. Germline assignment: CDR1 SGHRS and CDR2 YFSETQ. Trimming cost V 2 bases and J 5 bases; bases outside gene matches: 12. The CDR3 spans 16 residues. DNA for the CDR3: TGCGCCAGCAGCTTCCCCGAAGGACAGGCTCGGACTGAAGCTTTCTTT. This encodes CASSFPEGQARTEAFF. Based on the CDR3 plus reference TRBV5-1 and TRBJ1-1, the full variable domain is KAGVTQTPRYLIKTRGQQVTLSCSPISGHRSVSWYQQTPGQGLQFLFEYFSETQRNKGNFPGRFSGRQFSNSRSEMNVSTLELGDSALYLCASSFPEGQARTEAFFGQGTRLTVV.

This chain links TRBV12-5 with TRBJ2-1, with D tentatively TRBD2 (5 bases). Germline CDR1 reads LGHNT; CDR2 reads FRNRAP. V lost 7 bases and J 9 bases, leaving 19 bases between the germline ends. CDR3 length equals 14 residues. The CDR3 nucleotides read TGTGCTAGTGCAAAAATCGGTAGCGCAGGTGAGCAGTTCTTC. Its translation is CASAKIGSAGEQFF.

The V call is TRBV4-1, the J call TRBJ2-7; TRBD2 agrees at 8 bases. The CDR3 has 15 amino acids. V shed 0 bases and J 5 bases; nucleotides not matched to a gene: 6. Germline V gene sequence: CDR1 MGHRA, CDR2 YSYEKL. CDR3 region: CASSQDSSGRNEQYF. The CDR3 nucleotides read TGCGCCAGCAGCCAAGATTCAAGCGGGAGAAACGAGCAGTACTTC.

The chain employs TRBV7-9 and TRBJ2-5; TRBD1 matches at 8 bases. V trimming: 4 bases; J trimming: 5 bases; junction bases outside the gene matches: 6. This CDR3 has 14 amino acids. Germline V gene data show CDR1 as SEHNR and CDR2 as FQNEAQ (reference sequence). The CDR3, as DNA: TGTGCCAGCAGCTCCCCGACAGGGGTGGAGACCCAGTACTTC. Residues: CASSSPTGVETQYF. Full variable domain (remainder filled in from reference TRBV7-9 and TRBJ2-5): DTGVSQNPRHKITKRGQNVTFRCDPISEHNRLYWYRQTLGQGPEFLTYFQNEAQLEKSRLLSDRFSAERPKGSFSTLEIQRTEQGDSAMYLCASSSPTGVETQYFGPGTRLLVL.

V and J are TRBV9 and TRBJ1-4, with 8 bases identical to TRBD1. CDR1 is SGDLS, CDR2 YYNGEE, per germline. Losses at the gene ends were 4 bases for V and 8 bases for J; bases not matched to a gene: 10. The CDR3 totals 15 residues. The CDR3 DNA reads TGTGCCAGCAGCCCAGATCCCAGGGGGCAAGAAAAACTGTTTTTT. Translating it yields CASSPDPRGQEKLFF.

This clone was picked up a small number of times. The chain employs TRBV6-4 and TRBJ1-1; D perhaps matches TRBD1 (5 bases). The germline gives CDR1 MRHNA, CDR2 SNTAGT. The germline V and J ends were trimmed by 2 bases and 14 bases, with 18 bases remaining between them. The CDR3 spans 13 residues. CDR3 protein: CASSDTFPQVEFF. The CDR3 DNA reads as TGTGCCAGCAGTGACACCTTTCCACAGGTGGAGTTCTTT.

The gene calls are TRBV28 and TRBJ2-7, with D hard to call. V lost 6 bases to trimming and J lost 1 base, with 10 bases between them. Germline CDR1 and CDR2: MDHEN and SYDVKM. The length of the CDR3 is 13 residues. The CDR3 coding sequence is TGTGCCAGCAGGCTCCGGGTTTCCTACGAGCAGTACTTC. Its protein product is CASRLRVSYEQYF.

This sequence joins TRBV7-6 and TRBJ2-7; weak D call: TRBD2 (6 bases). Germline CDR1 is SGHVS and CDR2 is FNYEAQ. The CDR3 spans 12 residues. V lost 7 bases to trimming and J lost 4 bases, with 11 bases between them. CDR3 nucleotide sequence: TGTGCCAGCACGCCCGGGGGTTACGAGCAGTACTTC. It encodes CASTPGGYEQYF.

This clone was recorded only once. V usage is TRBV28 and J usage is TRBJ1-6; D gene uncertain. V was trimmed by 3 bases and J by 7 bases, leaving 4 bases between them. The germline V gene encodes CDR1 MDHEN and CDR2 SYDVKM. CDR3 length: 12 residues. The CDR3 nucleotides read TGTGCCAGCAGTTTCCCAAATTCACCCCTCCACTTT. Residues: CASSFPNSPLHF.

This chain joins TRBV7-2 and TRBJ2-7; D unclear. The CDR3 is 14 residues long. The V and J ends lost 2 bases and 4 bases respectively, with 12 bases between them. CDR1 is SGHTA and CDR2 is FQGNSA in the germline V gene. The CDR3 DNA follows: TGTGCCAGCAGCTTAAGCCAGGCCGGTTACGAGCAGTACTTC. It encodes CASSLSQAGYEQYF.

This chain joins TRBV9 and TRBJ2-2; TRBD2 matches 9 bases. CDR3 length: 17 amino acids. With 4 bases clipped from V and 2 bases from J, the junction kept 9 bases outside the gene matches. Germline V gene sequence: CDR1 SGDLS, CDR2 YYNGEE. CDR3 loop: CASSPRGGHLNTGELFF. DNA of the CDR3: TGTGCCAGCAGCCCGCGGGGGGGGCATCTAAACACCGGGGAGCTGTTTTTT.

This chain connects TRBV30 to TRBJ1-3, with no clear D. The germline V gene encodes CDR1 GTSNPN and CDR2 SVGIG (reference sequence). V lost 4 bases and J lost 1, with 8 bases in between. This CDR3 contains 13 residues. This chain's CDR3 is CAWTTISGNTIYF. As DNA, the CDR3 is TGTGCCTGGACGACTATTTCTGGAAACACCATATATTTT. The full variable domain, completed using reference TRBV30 and TRBJ1-3, is SQTIHQWPATLVQPVGSPLSLECTVEGTSNPNLYWYRQAAGRGLQLLFYSVGIGQISSEVPQNLSASRPQDRQFILSSKKLLLSDSGFYLCAWTTISGNTIYFGEGSWLTVV.